What follows are 27 T cell receptor beta chains derived from one specimen sequenced in a study of CD8+ T cells in alopecia areata. Isolated RNA was reverse transcribed into cDNA used as the sequencing template. The data were produced by immunoSEQ multiplex PCR, yet TCRdb's version contains in-frame clones alone and is incomplete. The table records 110,000 to 150,000 clones, about 60% of them present only once. Material: CD4+ T cells sorted from blood, obtained at week 0. The receptors derive from a human donor with alopecia areata.

The gene calls are TRBV6-5 and TRBJ2-5; D not resolved. V was pared by 7 bases and J by 1 base, with 13 bases between. In germline, CDR1 is MNHEY, CDR2 SVGAGI. The CDR3 totals 14 residues. Here the CDR3 reads CASNLDLSQETQYF. DNA for the CDR3: TGTGCCAGCAATTTAGACCTCTCCCAAGAGACCCAGTACTTC.

This sequence joins TRBV11-3 and TRBJ2-5; the match to TRBD1 covers 7 bases. The CDR3 consists of 18 residues. Germline V lookup: CDR1 SGHNT, CDR2 YENEEA. Unmatched junction bases numbered 17, after V lost 3 bases and J lost 4 bases. CDR3 sequence: CASSFRTIRGTAVETQYF. The CDR3 nucleotides read TGTGCCAGCAGCTTCCGCACCATCAGGGGGACCGCGGTAGAGACCCAGTACTTC.

This chain connects TRBV4-2 to TRBJ1-2; TRBD1 might be the D (5 bases). CDR1 and CDR2 from the germline V gene are LGHNA and YNFKEQ. The CDR3 contains 14 residues. Trimming cost V 0 bases and J 5 bases, with 10 bases left between them. CDR3 bases: TGTGCCAGCAGCCAAGATACGGCAGGGTATGGCTACACCTTC. It specifies CASSQDTAGYGYTF.

The rearrangement links TRBV6-5 to TRBJ1-6; no clear D. Trimming cost V 5 bases and J 10 bases, with 9 bases left between them. Germline CDR1 and CDR2: MNHEY and SVGAGI. The length of the CDR3 is 12 residues. The DNA for the CDR3 is TGTGCCAGCAGTGCGGGAGGCTCACCCCTCCACTTT. It translates to CASSAGGSPLHF.

J is TRBJ1-1 and V is TRBV6-1, with D possibly being TRBD1 (5 bases). Germline V CDR1 and CDR2: MNHNS, SASEGT. The CDR3 loop spans 15 amino acids. Trimming took 7 bases from V and 0 from J, leaving 15 bases between them. This CDR3 is CASKVRQGMNTEAFF. DNA for the CDR3: TGTGCCAGCAAAGTCCGGCAGGGAATGAACACTGAAGCTTTCTTT.

This chain connects TRBV2 to TRBJ1-1, with 9 nucleotides matching TRBD1. The germline V gene has CDR1 SNHLY and CDR2 FYNNEI. This CDR3 has 15 amino acids. Trimming at V came to 3 bases and at J to 3 bases, leaving 5 bases not matched to a gene. Here the CDR3 DNA reads TGTGCCAGCAGTGACGGGACAGGGTTTGACACTGAAGCTTTCTTT. Residues: CASSDGTGFDTEAFF.

The chain has TRBV30 and TRBJ1-5; no definite D call. CDR1 and CDR2 (germline): GTSNPN, SVGIG (reference sequence). The V end was cut by 1 base, the J end by 11 bases, with 15 bases between. This CDR3 region has 13 residues. CDR3 nucleotide sequence: TGTGCCTGGAGTGGCAGAGGCTTAATGTCCCAGCATTTT. The encoded protein is CAWSGRGLMSQHF.

The CDR3 DNA follows: TGCAGCGCCTCTGTCGGATTAGAAAAACTGTTTTTT. As protein: CSASVGLEKLFF. V gene TRBV29-1 combines with J gene TRBJ1-4; D is uncertain. The CDR3 runs 12 residues. Germline V gene lookup returns CDR1 SQVTM and CDR2 ANQGSEA. V gave up 7 bases and J gave up 8 bases, with 14 bases separating them.

This clone has more than one count but fewer than ten. This chain uses TRBV29-1 with TRBJ2-5, with D perhaps TRBD2 (6 bases). Germline V gene data show CDR1 as SQVTM and CDR2 as ANQGSEA. The CDR3 consists of 13 residues. V was pared by 6 bases and J by 0 bases, with 11 bases between. CDR3 sequence reads: CSVAASDQETQYF. Here the CDR3 DNA reads TGCAGCGTGGCAGCTAGCGACCAAGAGACCCAGTACTTC. Complete variable domain (other parts from reference TRBV29-1 and TRBJ2-5): SAVISQKPSRDICQRGTSLTIQCQVDSQVTMMFWYRQQPGQSLTLIATANQGSEATYESGFVIDKFPISRPNLTFSTLTVSNMSPEDSSIYLCSVAASDQETQYFGPGTRLLVL.

This chain uses TRBV18 with TRBJ2-5; TRBD2 matches 7 bases. J lost 1 base, V lost 3 bases, and 2 bases had no gene match. Looked up from germline, CDR1 is KGHSH and CDR2 is LQKENI. The CDR3 length is 14 residues. Here the CDR3 reads CASSPRLAQETQYF. The CDR3 DNA is TGTGCCAGCTCACCGCGACTAGCCCAAGAGACCCAGTACTTC.

This chain joins TRBV30 and TRBJ1-1; 7 bases are a match to TRBD1. The J segment lost 8 bases and the V segment lost 3 bases, leaving 15 bases of the junction unmatched. This CDR3 region has 15 residues. CDR1 is GTSNPN, CDR2 SVGIG, per germline (reference sequence). CDR3 region: CAWSTLWTGGGEAFF. The CDR3 DNA reads TGTGCCTGGAGCACCCTATGGACAGGAGGGGGGGAAGCTTTCTTT. Using reference TRBV30 and TRBJ1-1 for the parts outside the CDR3, the full variable domain is SQTIHQWPATLVQPVGSPLSLECTVEGTSNPNLYWYRQAAGRGLQLLFYSVGIGQISSEVPQNLSASRPQDRQFILSSKKLLLSDSGFYLCAWSTLWTGGGEAFFGQGTRLTVV.

This clone turned up a few times. A junction end diverges from the germline sequence, so it may reflect a read error. The gene calls are TRBV10-2 and TRBJ1-2; 8 bases agree with TRBD1. Germline assignment: CDR1 WSHSY and CDR2 SAAADI. CDR3 size: 13 residues. CDR3 amino acids: CASSDGPQGANQF. Here the CDR3 DNA reads TGCGCCAGCAGTGATGGTCCCCAGGGGGCTAACCAATTC.

The CDR3 is CSVDDRNEQYF. The CDR3 region has the DNA TGCAGCGTTGATGACAGAAACGAGCAGTACTTC. This chain connects TRBV29-1 to TRBJ2-7; perhaps TRBD1 as D (5 bases). This CDR3 is 11 amino acids long. V was cut by 3 bases and J by 5 bases, with 8 bases left in between. Germline V lookup: CDR1 SQVTM, CDR2 ANQGSEA.

The chain recombines TRBV29-1 with TRBJ2-5; TRBD2 is a possible D gene (6 bases). CDR3 size: 13 residues. V was trimmed by 4 bases and J by 5 bases, leaving 14 bases between them. CDR1 SQVTM and CDR2 ANQGSEA come from the germline V gene. This CDR3 is CSVGGVQRETQYF. CDR3 sequence (DNA): TGCAGCGTTGGGGGGGTGCAAAGGGAGACCCAGTACTTC.

The CDR3 protein is CASSLAGEQFF. CDR3 in DNA: TGTGCCAGCAGTCTAGCGGGGGAGCAGTTCTTC. The chain has TRBV6-5 and TRBJ2-1; 9 bases map to TRBD2. CDR3 size: 11 residues. The germline V gene has CDR1 MNHEY and CDR2 SVGAGI. With V trimmed by 5 bases and J by 10 bases, 0 bases remained unmatched.

This clone was observed a few times. The genes are TRBV27 and TRBJ2-2, with D possibly matching TRBD1 (5 bases). This CDR3 is built from 16 residues. Germline assignment: CDR1 MNHEY and CDR2 SMNVEV (reference sequence). The V end was cut by 2 bases, the J end by 4 bases, with 14 bases between. DNA for the CDR3: TGTGCCAGCAGTTTAAGTCCCAGGGTGGGCACCGGGGAGCTGTTTTTT. Amino acids: CASSLSPRVGTGELFF.

The chain is built from TRBV6-6 and TRBJ2-7; D unresolved. Per the germline V gene, CDR1 is MNHNY and CDR2 is SVGAGI (reference sequence). The CDR3 totals 14 residues. Trimming took off 6 bases at V and 2 bases at J, with 14 bases between the two ends. DNA for the CDR3: TGTGCCAGCAGGGACCCGACACGTCCCTACGAGCAGTACTTC. Translation gives CASRDPTRPYEQYF.

This chain uses TRBV27 with TRBJ2-6; D uncertain. CDR1 and CDR2 (germline): MNHEY, SMNVEV (reference sequence). The CDR3 covers 13 residues. V was clipped by 6 bases and J by 0 bases, with 3 bases between them. In DNA form, the CDR3 reads TGTGCCAGCAGGAGCTCTGGGGCCAACGTCCTGACTTTC. This sequence encodes CASRSSGANVLTF.

This clone was observed a few times. The chain couples TRBV29-1 to TRBJ2-2, with no clear D. Trimming shortened V by 0 bases and J by 0 bases, and 8 bases separated the two germline ends. Germline V gives CDR1 SQVTM, CDR2 ANQGSEA. CDR3 length: 15 residues. CDR3 amino acids: CSVEEWRANTGELFF. DNA for the CDR3: TGCAGCGTTGAAGAATGGAGAGCGAACACCGGGGAGCTGTTTTTT.

The chain recombines TRBV9 with TRBJ2-3; D gene uncertain. The CDR3 sequence is 13 residues long. Trimming stripped 0 bases from V and 3 bases from J, with 5 bases between. CDR1 and CDR2 from the germline V gene are SGDLS and YYNGEE. CDR3 amino acids: CASSVGITDTQYF. Here the CDR3 DNA reads TGTGCCAGCAGCGTAGGGATAACAGATACGCAGTATTTT.

The genes are TRBV2 and TRBJ2-5; no reliable D call. From germline, CDR1 is SNHLY and CDR2 FYNNEI. The V end was cut by 4 bases, the J end by 3 bases, with 9 bases between. The CDR3 covers 13 residues. The DNA for the CDR3 is TGTGCCAGCAGTGGACTTACCAAAGAGACCCAGTACTTC. Residues: CASSGLTKETQYF. The entire variable domain, with the rest obtained from reference TRBV2 and TRBJ2-5, is as follows: EPEVTQTPSHQVTQMGQEVILRCVPISNHLYFYWYRQILGQKVEFLVSFYNNEISEKSEIFDDQFSVERPDGSNFTLKIRSTKLEDSAMYFCASSGLTKETQYFGPGTRLLVL.

The gene calls are TRBV29-1 and TRBJ1-2; D call uncertain. V lost 7 bases to trimming and J lost 0 bases, with 9 bases between them. CDR1 is SQVTM and CDR2 is ANQGSEA in the germline V gene. This CDR3 contains 12 residues. The CDR3 region has the DNA TGCAGCGCCGACCGGGCTAACTATGGCTACACCTTC. This codes for CSADRANYGYTF.

The chain is built from TRBV5-1 and TRBJ2-1, with 7 positions matching TRBD2. The CDR3 totals 15 residues. The germline gives CDR1 SGHRS, CDR2 YFSETQ. V lost 3 bases, J lost 7 bases, and 10 bases stayed unmatched. In DNA form, the CDR3 reads TGCGCCAGCAGCTCCCTTAGGGGAGGGGCGAATGAGCAGTTCTTC. Translated, it gives CASSSLRGGANEQFF.

This rearrangement joins TRBV9 to TRBJ1-6; perhaps TRBD1 as D (5 bases). The V gene lost 0 bases and the J gene lost 11 bases, with 12 bases spanning the gap. Germline CDR1 and CDR2: SGDLS and YYNGEE. CDR3 length equals 14 residues. CDR3 protein: CASSVEEGVTPLHF. For the CDR3, the DNA is TGTGCCAGCAGCGTAGAGGAAGGGGTCACACCCCTCCACTTT.

The sample holds one count of this clone. The J gene is TRBJ1-2, the V gene TRBV9, with 9 positions matching TRBD1. CDR3 length: 15 residues. The V gene end was trimmed by 0 bases and the J gene end by 4 bases; junction bases not matched to a gene: 4. Germline lookup yields CDR1 SGDLS and CDR2 YYNGEE. The CDR3 sequence: CASSVGDREGYGYTF. CDR3 coding DNA: TGTGCCAGCAGCGTAGGGGACAGGGAGGGCTATGGCTACACCTTC.

The J gene is TRBJ2-3, the V gene TRBV2; TRBD1 or TRBD2 may be the D gene (5 bases each). The CDR3 has 15 residues. V was pared by 4 bases and J by 1 base, with 12 bases between. The germline V gene encodes CDR1 SNHLY and CDR2 FYNNEI. The CDR3 spells CASSVRGDGTDTQYF. In DNA form, the CDR3 reads TGTGCCAGCAGTGTAAGAGGGGATGGCACAGATACGCAGTATTTT.

The V and J genes are TRBV30 and TRBJ1-1, with a possible D match to TRBD1 (5 bases). The CDR3 has 13 amino acids. V shed 4 bases and J shed 5 bases, with 14 bases lying between them. Germline CDR1 GTSNPN, CDR2 SVGIG (reference sequence). This chain's CDR3 is CAWIFGGTTEAFF. CDR3 nucleotides: TGTGCCTGGATATTTGGTGGGACGACTGAAGCTTTCTTT.